The present entry profiles one TCR beta chain with its context. The source of the sample is a study of blood T cell repertoires in COVID-19. The cohort comprised adults aged 18 to 89 years residing in 20 to 30 US areas. Participants reported their clinical history, and cohort assignment relied on those reports. The protocol was immunoSEQ multiplex PCR, while the TCRdb copy is restricted to in-frame clones and leaves out a portion. The sample lists 250,000 or so clones; about 80% were seen once. The TCR was taken from a man in his 60s who had recovered from COVID-19. The sample comprised PBMCs or T cells enriched from blood (not recorded which).

This CDR3 reads CASGDRVDEQFF. CDR3 sequence (DNA): TGTGCCAGCGGGGACAGGGTCGATGAGCAGTTCTTC. V and J are TRBV27 and TRBJ2-1; 9 bases fit TRBD1. This CDR3 has 12 amino acids. Germline loops: CDR1 MNHEY, CDR2 SMNVEV (reference sequence). The V segment lost 8 bases and the J segment 8 bases; nucleotides outside the gene matches: 4.